This T cell receptor (beta chain) was sequenced during a study of blood T cell repertoires in COVID-19. The overall study: Sites in the United States, Italy and Spain provided acute and convalescent COVID-19 samples. The analysed material was cDNA or gDNA that came from T cells, B-cell-depleted T cells, or PBMCs.

Looked up from germline, CDR1 is SGHRS and CDR2 is YFSETQ. With 3 bases clipped from V and 7 bases from J, the junction kept 2 bases outside the gene matches. The CDR3 length is 13 residues. Methods used by the authors: Amplification of reference gene primers was used by the study to estimate nucleated cell counts. Data came from immunoSEQ multiplex PCR; TCRdb stores just in-frame clones and leaves some out. D and trimming come from the DNA, and the V and J calls and clone size come from that table. The sample has 100,000 to 150,000 clones, around 89% seen once; the top ten hold 10%. The chain has TRBV5-1 and TRBJ1-4; TRBD1 agrees at 8 bases. The sequenced sample consisted of peripheral blood. This clonotype was sampled from a man aged 50 to 60 with acute or convalescent COVID-19. The CDR3 region has the DNA TGCGCCAGCAGCTCTGGACAGGGTGAAAAACTGTTTTTT. It specifies CASSSGQGEKLFF. The whole variable domain, filled in from reference TRBV5-1 and TRBJ1-4, reads KAGVTQTPRYLIKTRGQQVTLSCSPISGHRSVSWYQQTPGQGLQFLFEYFSETQRNKGNFPGRFSGRQFSNSRSEMNVSTLELGDSALYLCASSSGQGEKLFFGSGTQLSVL.